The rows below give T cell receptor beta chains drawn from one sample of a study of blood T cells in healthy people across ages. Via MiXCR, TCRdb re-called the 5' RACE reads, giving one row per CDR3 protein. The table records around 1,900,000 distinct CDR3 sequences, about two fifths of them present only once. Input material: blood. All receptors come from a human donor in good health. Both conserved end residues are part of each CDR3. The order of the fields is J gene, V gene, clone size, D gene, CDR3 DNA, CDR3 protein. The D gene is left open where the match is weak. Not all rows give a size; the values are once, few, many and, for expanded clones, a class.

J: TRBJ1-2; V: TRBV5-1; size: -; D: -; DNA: TGCGCCAGCAGCGGGATTCACTATGGCTACACCTTC; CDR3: CASSGIHYGYTF
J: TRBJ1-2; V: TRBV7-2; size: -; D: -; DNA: TGTGCCAGCAGCTTAAGGTCGGGGCAGACCAATGGCTACACCTTC; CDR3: CASSLRSGQTNGYTF
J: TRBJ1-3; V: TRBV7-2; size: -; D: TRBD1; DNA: TGTGCCAGCAGCTTAGGCGGGACAGGAGGAAACACCATATATTTT; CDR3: CASSLGGTGGNTIYF
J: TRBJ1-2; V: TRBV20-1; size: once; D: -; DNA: TGCAGTGCTAGAATTGAGGGCCCCGTGGAGACGGACTATGGCTACACCTTC; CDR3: CSARIEGPVETDYGYTF
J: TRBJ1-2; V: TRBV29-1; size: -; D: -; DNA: TGCAGCTCAGCAGGGACGGGGGGCTATGGCTACACCTTC; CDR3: CSSAGTGGYGYTF
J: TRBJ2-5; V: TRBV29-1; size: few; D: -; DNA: TGCAGCGTTGCTTTCGGTACAAGAGGGGAGACCCAGTACTTC; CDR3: CSVAFGTRGETQYF
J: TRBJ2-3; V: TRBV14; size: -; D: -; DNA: TGTGCCAGCAGCCACTACGCCACAGATACGCAGTATTTT; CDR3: CASSHYATDTQYF
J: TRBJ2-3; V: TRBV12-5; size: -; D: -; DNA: TGTGCTAGTGGTTTGGGACTAGACACAGATACGCAGTATTTT; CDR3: CASGLGLDTDTQYF
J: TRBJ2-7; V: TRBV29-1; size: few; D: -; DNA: TGCAGCGTGGGGGACGGACTCGAGCAGTACTTC; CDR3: CSVGDGLEQYF
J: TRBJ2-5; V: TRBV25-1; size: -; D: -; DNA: TGTGCCAGCAGTGAACCTCTGGGGGCGGGGTGTCCGGAGACCCAGTACTTC; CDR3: CASSEPLGAGCPETQYF
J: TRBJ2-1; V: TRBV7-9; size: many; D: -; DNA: TGTGCCAGCAGCCCACAGGGTAGCTCCTACAATGAGCAGTTCTTC; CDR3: CASSPQGSSYNEQFF
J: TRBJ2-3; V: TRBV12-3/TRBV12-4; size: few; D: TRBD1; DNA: TGTGCCAGCATTACGGACAGGGGCACAGATACGCAGTATTTT; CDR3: CASITDRGTDTQYF
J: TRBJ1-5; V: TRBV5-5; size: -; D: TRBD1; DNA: TGTGCCAGCAGCCTACGTCCCGACCTAGGGGGCGGAGAGCCCCAGCATTTT; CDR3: CASSLRPDLGGGEPQHF
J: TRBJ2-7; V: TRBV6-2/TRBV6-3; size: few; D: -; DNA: TGTGCCACTACACCGGCTTTATCCTACGAGCAGTACTTC; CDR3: CATTPALSYEQYF
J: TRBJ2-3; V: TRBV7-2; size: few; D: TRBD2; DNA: TGTGCCAGCAGCTTAGCGTTTAGCGGGGGTAGCACAGATACGCAGTATTTT; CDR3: CASSLAFSGGSTDTQYF
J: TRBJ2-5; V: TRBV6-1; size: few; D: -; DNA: TGTGCCAGCAGTCCAACAGGGCCCCAATTGGGGCAGTACTTC; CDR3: CASSPTGPQLGQYF
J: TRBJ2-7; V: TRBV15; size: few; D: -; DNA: TGTGCCACCAGCTTACGACAGACAAATTACGAGCAGTACTTC; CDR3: CATSLRQTNYEQYF
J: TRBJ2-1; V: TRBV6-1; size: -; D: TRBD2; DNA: TGTGCCAGCGTTAGGCAGGGAGGGCCTCTGGATGAGCAGTTCTTC; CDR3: CASVRQGGPLDEQFF
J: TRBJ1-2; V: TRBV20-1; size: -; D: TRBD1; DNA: TGCAGTGCTAGAGAAACTGACAGGGACCATGGCTACACCTTC; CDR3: CSARETDRDHGYTF
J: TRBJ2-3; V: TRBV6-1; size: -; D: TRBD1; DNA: TGTGCCAGCAATCTGGTAGGACAGGGGGGTGGCACAGATACGCAGTATTTT; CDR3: CASNLVGQGGGTDTQYF
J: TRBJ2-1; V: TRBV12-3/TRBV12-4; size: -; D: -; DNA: TGTGCCAGCAGTTTTTATCCTATTCTCTCCTACAATGAGCAGTTCTTC; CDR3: CASSFYPILSYNEQFF
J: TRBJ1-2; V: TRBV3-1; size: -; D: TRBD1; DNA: TGTGCCAGCAGCCAAGTCGCACAGGGGGCTGCGGGCTACACCTTC; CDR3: CASSQVAQGAAGYTF
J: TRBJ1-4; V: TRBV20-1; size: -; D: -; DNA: TGCAGTGCTAGAGAGACAGGCCGAGAACGCGGAAAACTGTTTTTT; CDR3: CSARETGRERGKLFF
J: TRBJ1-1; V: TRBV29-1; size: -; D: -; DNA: TGCAGCGTTTACGACGGTATGACTGAAGCTTTCTTT; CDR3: CSVYDGMTEAFF
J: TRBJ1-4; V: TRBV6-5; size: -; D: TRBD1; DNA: TGTGCCAGCAGTTACGAACACAGGGGCTACAATGAAAAACTGTTTTTT; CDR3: CASSYEHRGYNEKLFF
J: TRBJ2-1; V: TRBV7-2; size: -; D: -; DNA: TGTGTCAGCAGCTTAGGACCCTACAATGAGCAGTTCTTC; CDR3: CVSSLGPYNEQFF
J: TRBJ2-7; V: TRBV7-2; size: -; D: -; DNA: TGTGCCAGCAGCTTAGAACCCGGGCGACCGACCTACGAGCAGTACTTC; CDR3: CASSLEPGRPTYEQYF
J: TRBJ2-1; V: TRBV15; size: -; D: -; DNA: TGTGCCACCAGCAGAGATGGGCCCCTGGGGCATGAGCAGTTCTTC; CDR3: CATSRDGPLGHEQFF
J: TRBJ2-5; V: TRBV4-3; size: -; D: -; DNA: TGCGCCAGCAGCCAAGATTTTCGAACGGAGCAGTACTTC; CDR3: CASSQDFRTEQYF
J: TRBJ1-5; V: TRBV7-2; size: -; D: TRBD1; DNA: TGTGCCAGCAGCTTTGAAGGACAGGGCCATCAGCCCCAGCATTTT; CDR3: CASSFEGQGHQPQHF
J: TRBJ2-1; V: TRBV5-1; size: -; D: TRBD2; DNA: TGCGCCAGCAGCCTACGGACTAGTCCGAATGAGCAGTTCTTC; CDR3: CASSLRTSPNEQFF
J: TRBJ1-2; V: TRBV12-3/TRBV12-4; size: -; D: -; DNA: TGTGCCAGCAACCTAGGAAACACCTTC; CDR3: CASNLGNTF
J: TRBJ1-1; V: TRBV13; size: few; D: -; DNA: TGTGCCAGCAGCCCGGAGTCAGACGGTGAAGCTTTCTTT; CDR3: CASSPESDGEAFF
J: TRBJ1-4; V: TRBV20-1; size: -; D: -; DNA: TGCAGTGCCCCGCAGGAGGGGAGCAGCGAAAAACTGTTTTTT; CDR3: CSAPQEGSSEKLFF
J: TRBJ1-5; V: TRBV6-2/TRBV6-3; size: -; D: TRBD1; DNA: TGTGCCAGCGGCCCGACAGGGAACCAGCCCCAGCATTTT; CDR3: CASGPTGNQPQHF
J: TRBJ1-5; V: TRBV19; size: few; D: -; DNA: TGTGCCAGTAGACGGGGTGTGGGTGTGGGCAATCAGCCCCAGCATTTT; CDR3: CASRRGVGVGNQPQHF
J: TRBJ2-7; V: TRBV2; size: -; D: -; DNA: TGTGCCAGCTATCTCGAGAGGTTCAGGGAGTACGAGCAGTACTTC; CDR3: CASYLERFREYEQYF
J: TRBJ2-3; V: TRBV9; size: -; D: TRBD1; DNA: TGTGCCAGCAGCGTACCGACAGGGGGAGGCACAGATACGCAGTATTTT; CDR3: CASSVPTGGGTDTQYF
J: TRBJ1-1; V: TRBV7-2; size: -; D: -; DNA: TGTGCCAGCAGTTGGTCGGGGGGCGGGAACACTGAAGCTTTCTTT; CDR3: CASSWSGGGNTEAFF